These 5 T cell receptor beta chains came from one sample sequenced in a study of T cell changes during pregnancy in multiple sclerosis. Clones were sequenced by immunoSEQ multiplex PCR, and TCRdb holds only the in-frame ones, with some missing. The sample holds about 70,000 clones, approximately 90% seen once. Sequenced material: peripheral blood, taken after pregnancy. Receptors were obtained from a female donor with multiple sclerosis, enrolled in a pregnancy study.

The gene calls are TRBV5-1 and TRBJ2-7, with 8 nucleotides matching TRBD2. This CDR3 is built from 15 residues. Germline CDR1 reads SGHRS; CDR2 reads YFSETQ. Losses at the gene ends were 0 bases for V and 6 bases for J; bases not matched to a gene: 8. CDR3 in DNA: TGCGCCAGCAGCTTGGCCGGCGGGAGGAGTGGCGAGCAGTACTTC. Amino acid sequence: CASSLAGGRSGEQYF.

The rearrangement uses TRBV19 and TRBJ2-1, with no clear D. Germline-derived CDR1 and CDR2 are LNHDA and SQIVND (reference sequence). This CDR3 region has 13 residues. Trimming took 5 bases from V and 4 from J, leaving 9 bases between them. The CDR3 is CASSSARYNEQFF. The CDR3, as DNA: TGTGCCAGTAGTTCTGCTAGGTACAATGAGCAGTTCTTC. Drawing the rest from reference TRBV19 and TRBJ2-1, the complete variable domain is DGGITQSPKYLFRKEGQNVTLSCEQNLNHDAMYWYRQDPGQGLRLIYYSQIVNDFQKGDIAEGYSVSREKKESFPLTVTSAQKNPTAFYLCASSSARYNEQFFGPGTRLTVL.

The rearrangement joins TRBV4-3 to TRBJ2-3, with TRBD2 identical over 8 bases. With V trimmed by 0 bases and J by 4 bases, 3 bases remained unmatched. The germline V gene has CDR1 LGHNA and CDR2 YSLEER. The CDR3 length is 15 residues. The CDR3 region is CASSQEGTRADTQYF. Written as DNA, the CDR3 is TGCGCCAGCAGCCAAGAAGGGACTAGGGCAGATACGCAGTATTTT.

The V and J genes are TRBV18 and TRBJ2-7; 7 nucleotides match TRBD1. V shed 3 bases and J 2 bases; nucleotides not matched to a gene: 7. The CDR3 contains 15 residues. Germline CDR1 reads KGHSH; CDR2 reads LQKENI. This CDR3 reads CASSPGQLLTYEQYF. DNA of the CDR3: TGTGCCAGCTCACCGGGACAGCTCCTTACCTACGAGCAGTACTTC.

CDR3 region: CASSPDTVLAKNIQYF. CDR3 sequence (DNA): TGTGCCAGCAGCCCCGATACGGTGTTGGCCAAAAACATTCAGTACTTC. The rearrangement links TRBV7-9 to TRBJ2-4; D not certain. Germline V gene sequence: CDR1 SEHNR, CDR2 FQNEAQ (reference sequence). Trimming left V 5 bases short and J 1 base short, with 15 bases between. This CDR3 region has 16 residues.